Many counts were recorded for the clone carrying this T cell receptor beta chain. Template material for amplifying TCR beta CDR3 regions consisted of RNA transcripts. The HTBI set primed first-round TCR CDR3 RT-PCR. MiXCR, run by TCRdb on the multiplex PCR reads, gives a single entry per CDR3 protein. The sample contains a few hundred thousand distinct CDR3 sequences, roughly 13% of which appear only once. This entry is derived from a study of T cells in Graves' hyperthyroidism and ophthalmopathy. CDR3 length: 13 residues. In germline, CDR1 is MDHEN, CDR2 SYDVKM. Losses at the gene ends were 6 bases for V and 5 bases for J; bases not matched to a gene: 3. The diagnoses drew upon clinical symptoms, serum thyroxine and TRAb, thyroid ultrasound and orbital computed tomography.

Sequenced material: blood. The rearrangement uses TRBV28 and TRBJ2-2; TRBD1 agrees at 7 bases. This receptor was identified in a woman in her 40s with Graves' ophthalmopathy. CDR3 sequence reads: CASSPDRTGELFF. The CDR3 DNA is TGTGCCAGCAGCCCGGACAGGACCGGGGAGCTGTTTTTT.